The present entry profiles one TCR beta chain with its context. Its antigen is as yet unknown. This CDR3 spans 17 amino acids. The ends lost 5 bases at V and 4 bases at J; junction bases unmatched: 10. CDR1 and CDR2 (germline): MNHEY, SVGEGT. A minimum of 5 micrograms of total RNA was extracted per sample. This sample was included in a study of blood T cells in healthy people across ages. Whole-study findings and limits: Unsorted PBMCs ruled out conclusive naive versus antigen-experienced comparison.

Through a sample-barcoded 5' primer and a J-beta primer mix, a second PCR was run for roughly 6 to 12 cycles. TCRdb recomputed calls from the 5' RACE reads with MiXCR, one row per CDR3 protein. Of some 800,000 distinct CDR3 sequences in the sample, around two fifths were seen once. J is TRBJ2-1 and V is TRBV6-2 or TRBV6-3; 11 nucleotides line up with TRBD2. This receptor was identified in a man in his 60s in good health. What was sequenced was blood. The CDR3 nucleotides read TGTGCCAGCAGTAGCCTCATAGCGGGGGGGCTATACAATGAGCAGTTCTTC. Translation: CASSSLIAGGLYNEQFF.